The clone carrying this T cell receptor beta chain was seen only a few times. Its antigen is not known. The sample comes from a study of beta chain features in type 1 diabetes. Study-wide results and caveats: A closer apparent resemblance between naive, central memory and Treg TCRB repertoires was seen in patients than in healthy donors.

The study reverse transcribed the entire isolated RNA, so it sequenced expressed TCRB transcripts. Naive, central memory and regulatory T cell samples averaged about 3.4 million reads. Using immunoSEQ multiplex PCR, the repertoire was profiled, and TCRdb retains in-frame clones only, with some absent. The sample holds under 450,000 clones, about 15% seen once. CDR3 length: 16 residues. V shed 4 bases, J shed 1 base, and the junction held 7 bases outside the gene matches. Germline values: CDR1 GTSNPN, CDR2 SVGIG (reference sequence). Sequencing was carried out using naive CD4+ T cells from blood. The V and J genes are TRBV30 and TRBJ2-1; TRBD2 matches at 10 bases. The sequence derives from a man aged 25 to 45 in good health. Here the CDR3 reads CAWTALAGASYNEQFF. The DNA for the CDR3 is TGTGCCTGGACTGCGCTAGCGGGAGCATCCTACAATGAGCAGTTCTTC.